The entry below gives a single TCR beta chain sequence along with its context. Together with a sample-barcoded 5' primer, a J-beta primer mix was included in a second PCR lasting about 6 to 11 cycles. TCRdb passed the 5' RACE reads through MiXCR, listing each CDR3 protein once. The table includes approximately 1,000,000 distinct CDR3 sequences, roughly two fifths detected once. This CDR3 has 17 amino acids. V dropped 5 bases and J dropped 11; count of bases not matched to a gene: 19. The sample belongs to a study of blood T cells in healthy people across ages. In the study overall: Template switching retrieved approximately one barcoded beta molecule for each two T cells.

Donors each provided around 9 milliliters of peripheral blood. The sequence derives from a man between 18 and 29 years old in good health. This chain uses TRBV12-3 or TRBV12-4 with TRBJ2-5; TRBD2 matches 11 bases. Sequencing input: blood. CDR3 protein: CASSPGASGGPYNEQYF. CDR3 coding DNA: TGTGCCAGCAGTCCAGGGGCTAGCGGGGGGCCCTACAATGAGCAGTACTTC.